These 29 T cell receptor beta chains came from one sample sequenced in a study of T-cell reconstitution after alpha-beta-depleted transplantation in children. Preparation of the TCRbeta library was carried out with unique molecular identifiers. Each CDR3 protein gets one entry after TCRdb re-called the PCR reads with MiXCR. This sample has over 300,000 distinct CDR3 sequences, with approximately 10% found just once. Here the sequenced sample was PBMCs from the stem cell graft donor, taken from the stem cell graft. The origin of the receptors is a human donor who donated a stem cell graft to a child with acute lymphoblastic leukemia.

This chain uses TRBV20-1 with TRBJ2-5, with a possible D match to TRBD2 (6 bases). The germline V gene encodes CDR1 DFQATT and CDR2 SNEGSKA (reference sequence). The germline V and J ends were trimmed by 5 bases and 2 bases, with 18 bases remaining between them. There are 15 residues in the CDR3. In DNA form, the CDR3 reads TGCAGTGCTCCGACTCCTATGGGACTTCAAGAGACCCAGTACTTC. Translation gives CSAPTPMGLQETQYF.

The chain is built from TRBV19 and TRBJ2-3; possibly TRBD1 or TRBD2 for D (6 bases each). Germline V gene data show CDR1 as LNHDA and CDR2 as SQIVND (reference sequence). The CDR3 loop spans 15 amino acids. V dropped 5 bases and J dropped 1 base, with 13 bases sitting between them. The CDR3 region is CASSGGTRGTDTQYF. As DNA, the CDR3 is TGTGCCAGTAGTGGGGGGACAAGAGGCACAGATACGCAGTATTTT.

This clonotype was seen a few times. The chain carries TRBV7-8 and TRBJ2-7; 11 bases line up with TRBD2. V trimming: 5 bases; J trimming: 3 bases; junction bases outside the gene matches: 6. CDR1 is SGHVS and CDR2 is FQNEAQ in the germline V gene. The length of the CDR3 is 15 residues. The CDR3: CASSQLAGASYEQYF. The CDR3 DNA reads TGTGCCAGCAGCCAACTAGCGGGAGCTAGCTACGAGCAGTACTTC.

The chain has TRBV20-1 and TRBJ1-2, with 9 bases identical to TRBD1. The V and J ends lost 5 bases and 12 bases, in that order; junction bases with no gene match: 10. CDR1 DFQATT and CDR2 SNEGSKA come from the germline V gene (reference sequence). CDR3 length: 12 amino acids. The CDR3 protein is CSAPTGGRWNTF. The CDR3 DNA reads as TGCAGTGCTCCTACAGGGGGCAGGTGGAACACCTTC.

This clonotype was observed a handful of times. The CDR3 spells CASSRSQGERAYEQYF. The CDR3, as DNA: TGTGCCAGCAGCCGGAGTCAGGGCGAGCGGGCCTACGAGCAGTACTTC. The chain uses TRBV27 and TRBJ2-7; weak D call: TRBD2 (6 bases). Germline loops: CDR1 MNHEY, CDR2 SMNVEV (reference sequence). Trimming removed 6 bases at V and 2 bases at J, with 20 bases between. The CDR3 covers 16 residues.

V gene TRBV15 combines with J gene TRBJ2-1; TRBD2 matches at 10 bases. Looked up from germline, CDR1 is LNHNV and CDR2 is YYDKDF (reference sequence). Unmatched junction bases numbered 2, after V lost 2 bases and J lost 4 bases. CDR3 size: 15 residues. In nucleotides, the CDR3 is TGTGCCACCAGCAGACCGGGACTAGCGTACAATGAGCAGTTCTTC. It codes for CATSRPGLAYNEQFF.

This clonotype was picked up a small number of times. The chain carries TRBV7-2 and TRBJ2-1; D may correspond to TRBD1 or TRBD2 (5 bases each). Trimming removed 5 bases from V and 0 bases from J, with 11 bases in between. This CDR3 region has 15 residues. Germline V CDR1 and CDR2: SGHTA, FQGNSA. The CDR3 sequence is CASSTRDVSYNEQFF. CDR3 sequence (DNA): TGTGCCAGCAGCACCCGGGACGTCTCCTACAATGAGCAGTTCTTC.

J is TRBJ2-1 and V is TRBV5-1; no clear D. Trimming took 4 bases from V and 6 from J, leaving 14 bases between them. Germline V gene lookup returns CDR1 SGHRS and CDR2 YFSETQ. This CDR3 is built from 14 residues. The CDR3 sequence is CASSIRPPRNEQFF. The CDR3 nucleotides are TGCGCCAGCAGCATACGACCGCCTCGCAATGAGCAGTTCTTC.

This rearrangement joins TRBV12-3 or TRBV12-4 to TRBJ2-1; D gene uncertain. With 1 base removed from V and 3 bases from J, the gap between germline ends came to 7 bases. The CDR3 is 14 residues long. CDR3 coding DNA: TGTGCCAGCAGTTTAGGGTCAGTCTACAATGAGCAGTTCTTC. This encodes CASSLGSVYNEQFF.

The chain is built from TRBV30 and TRBJ2-3; a weak D match, TRBD2 (5 bases). The germline CDR1 and CDR2 sequences are GTSNPN and SVGIG (reference sequence). Trimming took 3 bases from V and 0 from J, leaving 10 bases between them. The CDR3 contains 14 residues. DNA of the CDR3: TGTGCCTGGAGCCTAGCAGCTAGCACAGATACGCAGTATTTT. It specifies CAWSLAASTDTQYF.

Concerning this clonotype: Sequence at one end of the junction differs from germline and may be a read error. The chain is built from TRBV20-1 and TRBJ2-1; TRBD2 matches at 7 bases. The CDR3 covers 17 residues. Germline CDR1 is DFQATT and CDR2 is SNEGSKA (reference sequence). CDR3 in DNA: TGCTGTGCCCTTATTCGGGGGGTAGGCGGCGCCTACAATGAGCAGTTCTTC. As protein: CCALIRGVGGAYNEQFF.

The V call is TRBV7-9, the J call TRBJ2-7, with D perhaps matching TRBD1 or TRBD2 (6 bases each). V was pared by 5 bases and J by 7 bases, with 21 bases between. Germline V CDR1 and CDR2: SEHNR, FQNEAQ (reference sequence). The CDR3 is made up of 15 amino acids. The CDR3 loop is CASSLARGAPGEQYF. The CDR3 region has the DNA TGTGCCAGCAGCCTGGCAAGGGGGGCGCCGGGTGAGCAGTACTTC.

This clonotype was counted many times. The chain joins TRBV5-1 to TRBJ2-1, with 11 bases that match TRBD2. The J segment lost 5 bases and the V segment lost 4 bases, leaving 2 bases of the junction unmatched. This CDR3 has 14 amino acids. CDR1 and CDR2 (germline): SGHRS, YFSETQ. The CDR3 DNA reads as TGCGCCAGCAGCACTAGCGGGAGTCACAATGAGCAGTTCTTC. Its translation is CASSTSGSHNEQFF.

The genes are TRBV4-1 and TRBJ2-5; D is uncertain. The CDR3 spans 15 residues. The V gene lost 0 bases and the J gene lost 1 base, with 9 bases spanning the gap. Germline V gives CDR1 MGHRA, CDR2 YSYEKL. CDR3 sequence reads: CASSQEWASQETQYF. The CDR3 DNA reads as TGCGCCAGCAGCCAAGAATGGGCCAGCCAAGAGACCCAGTACTTC.

The chain has TRBV5-1 and TRBJ2-3; 8 nucleotides align to TRBD1. CDR3 length equals 16 residues. Trimming at V came to 1 base and at J to 5 bases, leaving 9 bases not matched to a gene. Germline V gene data show CDR1 as SGHRS and CDR2 as YFSETQ. CDR3 bases: TGCGCCAGCAGCTTGAGCCCGACAGGGGCGGGAGATACGCAGTATTTT. It codes for CASSLSPTGAGDTQYF.

This clonotype occurred a few times. V is TRBV7-2 and J is TRBJ2-2; D remains unclear. V lost 1 base and J 1 base, leaving 13 bases between the germline ends. CDR3 size: 17 residues. The germline gives CDR1 SGHTA, CDR2 FQGNSA. CDR3 sequence (DNA): TGTGCCAGCAGCTTAGGGGTCGATCGGTTGAACACCGGGGAGCTGTTTTTT. Its protein is CASSLGVDRLNTGELFF. The variable domain in full, with the rest retrieved from reference TRBV7-2 and TRBJ2-2, is GAGVSQSPSNKVTEKGKDVELRCDPISGHTALYWYRQSLGQGLEFLIYFQGNSAPDKSGLPSDRFSAERTGGSVSTLTIQRTQQEDSAVYLCASSLGVDRLNTGELFFGEGSRLTVL.

This clonotype was counted only a few times. V usage is TRBV20-1 and J usage is TRBJ2-4, with D possibly being TRBD1 (6 bases). The V end lost 6 bases, the J end lost 1 base, and 25 bases lay between the germline ends. In germline, CDR1 is DFQATT, CDR2 SNEGSKA (reference sequence). The CDR3 consists of 18 residues. The CDR3 loop reads CSAPPGIQGIRAKNIQYF. CDR3 DNA: TGCAGTGCCCCGCCCGGCATCCAGGGGATTCGGGCCAAAAACATTCAGTACTTC.

This clonotype occurred a few times. This sequence joins TRBV4-1 and TRBJ2-1; 10 bases line up with TRBD2. V shed 5 bases and J 9 bases; nucleotides not matched to a gene: 19. This CDR3 has 18 amino acids. CDR1 and CDR2 from the germline V gene are MGHRA and YSYEKL. CDR3: CASSRASKEREGGSEQFF. CDR3 sequence (DNA): TGCGCCAGCAGCAGAGCGTCGAAAGAGCGGGAGGGCGGTAGTGAGCAGTTCTTC.

This clonotype appeared many times. The chain uses TRBV4-2 and TRBJ2-3; the D is unclear. From germline, CDR1 is LGHNA and CDR2 YNFKEQ. Trimming shortened V by 0 bases and J by 7 bases, and 8 bases separated the two germline ends. The CDR3 is 13 residues long. CDR3 nucleotide sequence: TGTGCCAGCAGCCAAGACCTCCAGAATACGCAGTATTTT. Translation gives CASSQDLQNTQYF.

This chain uses TRBV7-2 with TRBJ2-3; 7 nucleotides agree with TRBD2. J was trimmed by 4 bases and V by 8 bases; bases with no gene match: 6. The CDR3 spans 13 residues. Germline loops: CDR1 SGHTA, CDR2 FQGNSA. The CDR3 DNA reads as TGTGCCAGCTTTCGGGGAGGGGCAGATACGCAGTATTTT. As protein: CASFRGGADTQYF.

This chain links TRBV12-3 or TRBV12-4 with TRBJ2-1; a weak D match, TRBD2 (5 bases). Trimming left V 5 bases short and J 6 bases short, with 11 bases between. CDR3 length: 13 residues. Here the CDR3 reads CASSAGRGNEQFF. CDR3 coding DNA: TGTGCCAGCAGTGCGGGCCGAGGCAATGAGCAGTTCTTC.

This clonotype was counted ten times or more. This chain links TRBV10-3 with TRBJ2-7; possibly TRBD1 for D (6 bases). Per the germline V gene, CDR1 is ENHRY and CDR2 is SYGVKD. The ends were cut back, 3 bases at V and 1 base at J, with 13 bases in the middle. This CDR3 is 15 amino acids long. The CDR3 protein is CAISDQDRQSYEQYF. The CDR3 DNA reads TGTGCCATCAGTGACCAAGACAGGCAATCCTACGAGCAGTACTTC.

The chain links TRBV7-2 to TRBJ2-6; TRBD1 matches at 7 bases. Germline V gene lookup returns CDR1 SGHTA and CDR2 FQGNSA. The junction had 6 bases not matched to a gene; V was cut back by 0 bases and J by 13 bases. The CDR3 sequence is 14 residues long. The CDR3 reads CASSLATGNEVLTF. CDR3 sequence (DNA): TGTGCCAGCAGCTTAGCGACAGGGAACGAGGTCCTGACTTTC. The full variable domain, in which reference TRBV7-2 and TRBJ2-6 provide the parts outside the CDR3, is GAGVSQSPSNKVTEKGKDVELRCDPISGHTALYWYRQSLGQGLEFLIYFQGNSAPDKSGLPSDRFSAERTGGSVSTLTIQRTQQEDSAVYLCASSLATGNEVLTFGAGSRLTVL.

This clonotype was counted many times. The chain uses TRBV10-2 and TRBJ1-2; maybe TRBD1 (5 bases). V was pared by 6 bases and J by 2 bases, with 13 bases between. The CDR3 runs to 14 residues. CDR1 and CDR2 (germline): WSHSY, SAAADI. The CDR3, as DNA: TGCGCCAGCAGACCTGGGGGGTTAAACTATGGCTACACCTTC. Translating gives CASRPGGLNYGYTF.

This clonotype was seen ten or more times. This chain connects TRBV6-2 or TRBV6-3 to TRBJ2-1; 8 bases match TRBD2. The CDR3 spans 13 residues. The J segment lost 5 bases and the V segment lost 6 bases, leaving 3 bases of the junction unmatched. Germline CDR1 and CDR2: MNHEY and SVGEGT. The CDR3 region is CASSQRENNEQFF. The CDR3, as DNA: TGTGCCAGCAGCCAGCGGGAGAACAATGAGCAGTTCTTC.

This clonotype has a handful of counts. This rearrangement joins TRBV7-9 to TRBJ1-1; TRBD1 aligns across 8 bases. The junction had 9 bases not matched to a gene; V was cut back by 4 bases and J by 5 bases. Germline-derived CDR1 and CDR2 are SEHNR and FQNEAQ (reference sequence). The CDR3 length is 15 residues. Here the CDR3 DNA reads TGTGCCAGCAGCTCGCTGGACAGGGATCGGACTGAAGCTTTCTTT. This gives the protein CASSSLDRDRTEAFF.

The chain has TRBV12-3 or TRBV12-4 and TRBJ2-7; a possible D gene is TRBD1 (6 bases). This CDR3 has 15 amino acids. V lost 3 bases and J 2 bases, leaving 14 bases between the germline ends. The CDR3 sequence: CASSFHSGAPYEQYF. The CDR3 DNA reads TGTGCCAGCAGTTTCCATTCAGGGGCCCCCTACGAGCAGTACTTC.

This clonotype has a handful of counts. The chain employs TRBV5-1 and TRBJ2-2, with 14 nucleotides matching TRBD2. Trimming cost V 4 bases and J 1 base; bases outside gene matches: 6. Germline CDR1 SGHRS, CDR2 YFSETQ. The CDR3 sequence is 18 residues long. CDR3 in amino acids: CASSPGLAGEVNTGELFF. CDR3 nucleotide sequence: TGCGCCAGCAGCCCGGGACTAGCGGGAGAGGTGAACACCGGGGAGCTGTTTTTT. Using reference TRBV5-1 and TRBJ2-2 for the parts outside the CDR3, the full variable domain is KAGVTQTPRYLIKTRGQQVTLSCSPISGHRSVSWYQQTPGQGLQFLFEYFSETQRNKGNFPGRFSGRQFSNSRSEMNVSTLELGDSALYLCASSPGLAGEVNTGELFFGEGSRLTVL.

The V call is TRBV5-1, the J call TRBJ2-6, with D unclear. The germline V and J ends were trimmed by 0 bases and 0 bases, with 4 bases remaining between them. CDR3 size: 15 residues. Germline V gives CDR1 SGHRS, CDR2 YFSETQ. CDR3 in amino acids: CASSLGTSGANVLTF. DNA for the CDR3: TGCGCCAGCAGCTTGGGTACCTCTGGGGCCAACGTCCTGACTTTC.